Following are 29 T cell receptor beta chains from one sample sequenced in a study of early T cells in non-severe SARS-CoV-2 infection. TCRdb fed the 5' RACE reads into MiXCR, producing one record per CDR3 protein. The table includes approximately 27,000 distinct CDR3 sequences, around 4.4% detected once. The specimen was whole blood. These receptors all come from an adult who was a healthcare worker with PCR-confirmed SARS-CoV-2 infection or an uninfected control (not recorded which).

This clonotype was seen ten or more times. The chain joins TRBV2 to TRBJ1-2; 7 bases map to TRBD1. The CDR3 consists of 14 residues. J gave up 1 base and V 5 bases, and 4 bases lay outside the gene matches. CDR1 and CDR2 from the germline V gene are SNHLY and FYNNEI. The CDR3 nucleotides are TGTGCCAGCAGTTTACAGGGGTTTAACTATGGCTACACCTTC. This sequence encodes CASSLQGFNYGYTF. Supplemented by reference TRBV2 and TRBJ1-2, the full variable domain reads EPEVTQTPSHQVTQMGQEVILRCVPISNHLYFYWYRQILGQKVEFLVSFYNNEISEKSEIFDDQFSVERPDGSNFTLKIRSTKLEDSAMYFCASSLQGFNYGYTFGSGTRLTVV.

This clonotype was found a few times. The chain recombines TRBV7-2 with TRBJ2-2; 12 positions match TRBD1. CDR1 is SGHTA, CDR2 FQGNSA, per germline. J gave up 3 bases and V 2 bases, and 4 bases lay outside the gene matches. The CDR3 is 17 residues long. The chain's CDR3 is CASSLLGQGADTGELFF. The CDR3 DNA sequence: TGTGCCAGCAGCTTATTGGGACAGGGGGCAGACACCGGGGAGCTGTTTTTT.

This clonotype was recorded at least ten times. V gene TRBV29-1 combines with J gene TRBJ2-1; either TRBD1 or TRBD2 may fit D (5 bases each). The germline V gene encodes CDR1 SQVTM and CDR2 ANQGSEA. The CDR3 spans 11 residues. With 3 bases removed from V and 7 bases from J, the gap between germline ends came to 7 bases. CDR3 DNA sequence: TGCAGCGTTGAGTGGGGGAATGAGCAGTTCTTC. Its translation: CSVEWGNEQFF.

This clonotype occurred many times. V usage is TRBV28 and J usage is TRBJ1-6; a possible D gene is TRBD1 (5 bases). The germline CDR1 and CDR2 sequences are MDHEN and SYDVKM. The V and J ends lost 6 bases and 7 bases respectively, with 13 bases between them. The CDR3 consists of 14 residues. CDR3 coding DNA: TGTGCCAGCAGGAGAGGGGACCAGAATTCACCCCTCCACTTT. This codes for CASRRGDQNSPLHF.

This clonotype is labeled medium-sized (0.01 to 0.1%). J is TRBJ1-1 and V is TRBV7-9; unclear D gene. V lost 3 bases to trimming and J lost 0 bases, with 8 bases between them. The germline gives CDR1 SEHNR, CDR2 FQNEAQ (reference sequence). CDR3 size: 14 residues. CDR3 region: CASSFAGLNTEAFF. CDR3 sequence (DNA): TGTGCCAGCAGCTTTGCGGGCCTGAACACTGAAGCTTTCTTT.

This clonotype was observed at least ten times. CDR3 loop: CASSFSMSGTQYF. CDR3 nucleotide sequence: TGTGCCAGCAGTTTTAGCATGTCAGGGACCCAGTACTTC. The genes are TRBV12-3 or TRBV12-4 and TRBJ2-5; D is unresolved. There are 13 residues in the CDR3. V shed 3 bases and J shed 7 bases, with 12 bases lying between them.

This chain joins TRBV12-3 or TRBV12-4 and TRBJ1-2, with 7 bases that match TRBD1. The CDR3 has 13 residues. The J segment lost 5 bases and the V segment lost 3 bases, leaving 3 bases of the junction unmatched. The CDR3 spells CASSLGQRYGYTF. DNA of the CDR3: TGTGCCAGCAGTTTGGGACAGAGATATGGCTACACCTTC.

V and J are TRBV10-1 and TRBJ2-7; 10 bases align to TRBD2. The CDR3 loop spans 13 amino acids. J was trimmed by 0 bases and V by 8 bases; bases with no gene match: 1. The germline gives CDR1 WNHNN, CDR2 SYGVQD (reference sequence). The CDR3 DNA sequence: TGCGCCAGCTCTAGCGGGGGCTCCTACGAGCAGTACTTC. Translation: CASSSGGSYEQYF.

The chain links TRBV18 to TRBJ2-3, with D possibly matching TRBD1 (9 bases). The V gene's germline CDR1 is KGHSH and CDR2 LQKENI. CDR3 length: 24 amino acids. V lost 4 bases, J lost 3 bases, and 41 bases lay in between. The CDR3 is CASSLRPGTGISGALQRGTDTQYF. The CDR3 nucleotides read TGTGCCAGCTCACTTCGTCCCGGGACAGGGATTAGCGGGGCCCTCCAACGAGGGACAGATACGCAGTATTTT.

The table lists this clonotype with many counts. The chain links TRBV20-1 to TRBJ1-6; no firm D call. V lost 3 bases and J 14 bases, leaving 20 bases between the germline ends. CDR1 and CDR2 (germline): DFQATT, SNEGSKA (reference sequence). This CDR3 spans 14 amino acids. The chain's CDR3 is CSARGSGGSWTLHF. CDR3 nucleotide sequence: TGCAGTGCTAGGGGATCTGGTGGTAGTTGGACCCTCCACTTT.

This clonotype was counted ten times or more. The chain joins TRBV12-3 or TRBV12-4 to TRBJ1-1; D call uncertain. Trimming took 1 base from V and 12 from J, leaving 12 bases between them. The CDR3 is made up of 12 amino acids. This chain's CDR3 is CASSLDRVKTFF. DNA for the CDR3: TGTGCCAGCAGTTTAGACAGAGTGAAAACTTTCTTT.

The CDR3 bases are TGTGCCTCCCTGCTAGGGAAGGGCGGGGAGCTGTTTTTT. It codes for CASLLGKGGELFF. The chain couples TRBV2 to TRBJ2-2; D call uncertain. Germline CDR1 and CDR2: SNHLY and FYNNEI. The V end lost 11 bases, the J end lost 7 bases, and 17 bases lay between the germline ends. The CDR3 consists of 13 residues.

This clonotype came up many times. CDR3 protein: CASSQPGRDEQYF. In nucleotides, the CDR3 is TGTGCCAGCAGCCAACCGGGACGCGACGAGCAGTACTTC. The V and J genes are TRBV3-1 and TRBJ2-7; D might be TRBD1 or TRBD2, each matching 5 bases. The CDR3 extends over 13 amino acids. V was cut by 2 bases and J by 5 bases, with 10 bases left in between. Germline CDR1 reads LGHDT; CDR2 reads YNNKEL (reference sequence).

The chain uses TRBV27 and TRBJ1-6, with D uncertain. V shed 4 bases and J shed 9 bases, with 13 bases lying between them. There are 14 residues in the CDR3. Germline lookup yields CDR1 MNHEY and CDR2 SMNVEV (reference sequence). CDR3 in amino acids: CASSSAGVRSPLHF. CDR3 nucleotides: TGTGCCAGCAGTTCTGCCGGGGTCCGTTCACCCCTCCACTTT.

This clonotype was found many times. The V and J genes are TRBV6-1 and TRBJ1-6, with D maybe TRBD1 (5 bases). The CDR3 is 16 residues long. The V and J ends lost 7 bases and 0 bases respectively, with 13 bases between them. CDR1 is MNHNS and CDR2 is SASEGT in the germline V gene. CDR3 in amino acids: CASKGERSSYNSPLHF. CDR3 nucleotide sequence: TGTGCCAGCAAAGGGGAACGAAGCTCCTATAATTCACCCCTCCACTTT.

This clonotype was recorded a few times. This chain joins TRBV29-1 and TRBJ1-2; 9 positions match TRBD1. This CDR3 region has 14 residues. With 3 bases clipped from V and 2 bases from J, the junction kept 4 bases outside the gene matches. The V gene's germline CDR1 is SQVTM and CDR2 ANQGSEA. The CDR3 nucleotides are TGCAGCGTTGAGTCAGGACAGGGGAACTATGGCTACACCTTC. Encoded protein: CSVESGQGNYGYTF. Based on the CDR3 plus reference TRBV29-1 and TRBJ1-2, the full variable domain is SAVISQKPSRDICQRGTSLTIQCQVDSQVTMMFWYRQQPGQSLTLIATANQGSEATYESGFVIDKFPISRPNLTFSTLTVSNMSPEDSSIYLCSVESGQGNYGYTFGSGTRLTVV.

The V gene is TRBV5-4, the J gene TRBJ2-1; D remains unclear. The germline CDR1 and CDR2 sequences are SGHNT and YYREEE (reference sequence). CDR3 length: 13 amino acids. The V gene lost 1 base and the J gene lost 8 bases, with 10 bases spanning the gap. The CDR3 spells CASSLYPSYEQFF. The CDR3, as DNA: TGTGCCAGCAGCTTGTACCCGAGCTATGAGCAGTTCTTC.

This clonotype has only a few counts. This sequence joins TRBV20-1 and TRBJ2-7; D is undetermined. CDR1 is DFQATT, CDR2 SNEGSKA, per germline (reference sequence). V was pared by 5 bases and J by 1 base, with 9 bases between. There are 12 residues in the CDR3. The CDR3, as DNA: TGCAGTGCTCCCCTTCAATCCTACGAGCAGTACTTC. The encoded protein is CSAPLQSYEQYF.

This clonotype has ten or more counts. This chain joins TRBV28 and TRBJ2-3; weak D call: TRBD2 (5 bases). The V end lost 7 bases, the J end lost 1 base, and 12 bases lay between the germline ends. This CDR3 has 14 residues. The germline CDR1 and CDR2 sequences are MDHEN and SYDVKM. CDR3 region: CASTRVWGTDTQYF. In DNA, the CDR3 is TGTGCCAGCACGCGGGTCTGGGGCACAGATACGCAGTATTTT. Variable domain in full (rest from reference TRBV28 and TRBJ2-3): DVKVTQSSRYLVKRTGEKVFLECVQDMDHENMFWYRQDPGLGLRLIYFSYDVKMKEKGDIPEGYSVSREKKERFSLILESASTNQTSMYLCASTRVWGTDTQYFGPGTRLTVL.

This clonotype has a count of ten or more. The chain recombines TRBV29-1 with TRBJ1-2, with D hard to call. Trimming stripped 6 bases from V and 7 bases from J, with 12 bases between. The CDR3 sequence is 11 residues long. Germline assignment: CDR1 SQVTM and CDR2 ANQGSEA. The CDR3 DNA is TGCAGCGTCTTCGAGATGGGTGGCTACACCTTC. Translated: CSVFEMGGYTF.

This chain uses TRBV12-5 with TRBJ1-1; TRBD1 aligns across 10 bases. The V segment lost 6 bases and the J segment 3 bases; nucleotides outside the gene matches: 4. CDR3 length equals 14 residues. Germline CDR1 LGHNT, CDR2 FRNRAP. CDR3 bases: TGTGCTAGTGGAAGGGGGACAGGGGACACTGAAGCTTTCTTT. As protein: CASGRGTGDTEAFF.

The V call is TRBV4-1, the J call TRBJ2-1; 14 positions match TRBD2. With V trimmed by 4 bases and J by 8 bases, 7 bases remained unmatched. The germline gives CDR1 MGHRA, CDR2 YSYEKL. The CDR3 covers 16 residues. CDR3 residues: CASSPQGLAGDHEQFF. The DNA of the CDR3 is TGCGCCAGCAGCCCTCAGGGACTAGCGGGAGACCATGAGCAGTTCTTC.

The chain has TRBV3-1 and TRBJ2-5; D gene uncertain. The CDR3 sequence is 14 residues long. The germline V and J ends were trimmed by 4 bases and 1 base, with 10 bases remaining between them. Germline lookup yields CDR1 LGHDT and CDR2 YNNKEL (reference sequence). The CDR3 here is CASSPQATQETQYF. CDR3 sequence (DNA): TGTGCCAGCAGCCCCCAAGCGACCCAAGAGACCCAGTACTTC.

This clonotype showed up just once. The chain recombines TRBV28 with TRBJ2-5, with a possible D match to TRBD1 (6 bases). Per germline, CDR1 MDHEN and CDR2 SYDVKM. The germline V and J ends were trimmed by 7 bases and 5 bases, with 11 bases remaining between them. This CDR3 contains 12 residues. The CDR3 sequence is CASNQGRETQYF. CDR3 DNA: TGTGCCAGCAATCAGGGGCGGGAGACCCAGTACTTC.

This clonotype occurred many times. V usage is TRBV6-2 or TRBV6-3 and J usage is TRBJ1-1; D is possibly TRBD1 (6 bases). CDR1 and CDR2 (germline): MNHEY, SVGEGT. The V end lost 4 bases, the J end lost 8 bases, and 23 bases lay between the germline ends. The CDR3 is 16 residues long. The CDR3 DNA follows: TGTGCCAGCAGTTCCCTTATCTCACAGGGCTCGGTCGAAGCTTTCTTT. Translated: CASSSLISQGSVEAFF.

With regard to this clonotype: A read error may explain this, as a much larger clone is one base away. The V and J genes are TRBV25-1 and TRBJ2-2; perhaps TRBD2 as D (5 bases). CDR1 is MGHDK, CDR2 SYGVNS, per germline. The CDR3 loop spans 14 amino acids. CDR3 nucleotide sequence: TGTGCCAGCAGTCGCCCTCTGGGGATCGGGGAGCCGTTTTTT. Translating it yields CASSRPLGIGEPFF.

The table lists this clonotype with many counts. The rearrangement joins TRBV29-1 to TRBJ2-7, with 10 bases lining up with TRBD2. The CDR3 consists of 15 residues. Trimming removed 1 base from V and 4 bases from J; junction bases left unmatched: 7. Germline V lookup: CDR1 SQVTM, CDR2 ANQGSEA. The CDR3 protein is CSVEGSKGLAYEQYF. The CDR3 DNA reads as TGCAGCGTTGAAGGGAGCAAGGGACTAGCGTACGAGCAGTACTTC.

This clonotype was observed many times. The rearrangement links TRBV28 to TRBJ1-4; the D is unclear. Germline assignment: CDR1 MDHEN and CDR2 SYDVKM. The CDR3 loop spans 14 amino acids. V dropped 2 bases and J dropped 8 bases, with 12 bases sitting between them. The CDR3 sequence is CASSLEQVREKLFF. The DNA for the CDR3 is TGTGCCAGCAGTTTAGAGCAGGTTCGGGAAAAACTGTTTTTT.

This clonotype showed up many times. This sequence joins TRBV18 and TRBJ2-2; TRBD2 agrees at 10 bases. Germline V gene sequence: CDR1 KGHSH, CDR2 LQKENI. Trimming removed 4 bases from V and 5 bases from J; junction bases left unmatched: 10. The CDR3 is 17 residues long. The DNA of the CDR3 is TGTGCCAGCTCACGGCCTAGCGGGAGCTCCGGTACCGGGGAGCTGTTTTTT. The encoded protein is CASSRPSGSSGTGELFF.